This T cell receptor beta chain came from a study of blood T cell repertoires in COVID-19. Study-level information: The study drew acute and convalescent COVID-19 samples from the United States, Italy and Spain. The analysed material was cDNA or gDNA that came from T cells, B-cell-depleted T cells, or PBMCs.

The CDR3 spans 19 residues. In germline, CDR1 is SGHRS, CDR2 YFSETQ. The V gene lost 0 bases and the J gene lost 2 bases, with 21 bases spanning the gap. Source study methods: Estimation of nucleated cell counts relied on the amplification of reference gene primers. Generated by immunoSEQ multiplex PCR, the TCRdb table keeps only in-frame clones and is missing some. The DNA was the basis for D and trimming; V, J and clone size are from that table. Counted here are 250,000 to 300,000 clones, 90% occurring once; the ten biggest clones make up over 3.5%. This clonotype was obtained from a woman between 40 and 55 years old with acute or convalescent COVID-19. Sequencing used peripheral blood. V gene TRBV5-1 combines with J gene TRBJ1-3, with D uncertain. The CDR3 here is CASSLDRGWGAVPGNTIYF. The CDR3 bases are TGCGCCAGCAGCTTGGATCGAGGGTGGGGAGCAGTACCTGGAAACACCATATATTTT.